The sequence of this TCR beta chain was determined in a study of blood T cell repertoires in COVID-19. Germline V lookup: CDR1 SGHRS, CDR2 YFSETQ. This CDR3 has 15 amino acids. Trimming removed 5 bases from V and 8 bases from J; junction bases left unmatched: 13. Clones were read by immunoSEQ multiplex PCR, and TCRdb kept only the in-frame ones, dropping some. The sample has fewer than 75,000 clones; more than 70% are singletons. The chain has TRBV5-1 and TRBJ1-2; 9 nucleotides align to TRBD1. The sequenced sample was peripheral blood. The receptor's source is a woman aged 55-70 years with acute or convalescent COVID-19. CDR3: CASRPAPRTGDGYTF. CDR3 coding DNA: TGCGCCAGCAGGCCCGCCCCGCGGACAGGGGACGGCTACACCTTC.